Reported below is one T cell receptor beta chain. This record belongs to a study of cytomegalovirus exposure and HLA in healthy donors. The PCR used 60 Vbeta and 13 Jbeta primers. The repertoire was sequenced with immunoSEQ multiplex PCR; TCRdb's copy has only in-frame clones and lacks some. The sample has around 200,000 clones; roughly four fifths are singletons. Germline CDR1 reads SQVTM; CDR2 reads ANQGSEA. This CDR3 contains 13 residues. The ends were cut back, 5 bases at V and 3 bases at J, with 12 bases in the middle. The rearrangement links TRBV29-1 to TRBJ2-3; a weak D match, TRBD1 (5 bases). Material: PBMCs. This sequence originates from a woman in her twenties or thirties in good health and CMV-seropositive. The DNA of the CDR3 is TGCAGCGTTAATCGGCAGGGAACAGATACGCAGTATTTT. It is translated as CSVNRQGTDTQYF.